This TCR beta chain stems from a study of memory CD4+ T cells and cytomegalovirus serostatus. About the study: Donors were healthy Belgian adults, under ten CMV seropositive and about 24 seronegative. Regarding the study as a whole: Median bootstrapped AUC for CMV status was just under 0.97 originally, about 0.9 US-trained.

How the authors handled the data: After removing out-of-frame reads, 2 million to 2.5 million distinct TCRbeta sequences remained. Using immunoSEQ multiplex PCR, the repertoire was profiled, and TCRdb retains in-frame clones only, with some absent. V and J calls plus clone size are reproduced from that table; the DNA served to infer D and trimming. Here the sample spans some 41,000 clones, 76% being singletons. About this clone itself: Antigen: not known.

Germline assignment: CDR1 SEHNR and CDR2 FQNEAQ (reference sequence). V lost 1 base, J lost 1 base, and 6 bases lay in between. The CDR3 is 14 amino acids. The sort gate was single viable CD3+CD4+CD8-CD45RO+ cells for memory CD4+ T cells. Total CD4+ T cells were enriched by CD4 positive selection. The V gene is TRBV7-9, the J gene TRBJ2-3; D gene ambiguous. Sequenced material: memory CD4+ T cells from blood. The clonotype originates from an adult in good health and CMV-seronegative. As DNA, the CDR3 is TGTGCCAGCAGCTTAGAGGTTGGCACAGATACGCAGTATTTT. It translates to CASSLEVGTDTQYF.